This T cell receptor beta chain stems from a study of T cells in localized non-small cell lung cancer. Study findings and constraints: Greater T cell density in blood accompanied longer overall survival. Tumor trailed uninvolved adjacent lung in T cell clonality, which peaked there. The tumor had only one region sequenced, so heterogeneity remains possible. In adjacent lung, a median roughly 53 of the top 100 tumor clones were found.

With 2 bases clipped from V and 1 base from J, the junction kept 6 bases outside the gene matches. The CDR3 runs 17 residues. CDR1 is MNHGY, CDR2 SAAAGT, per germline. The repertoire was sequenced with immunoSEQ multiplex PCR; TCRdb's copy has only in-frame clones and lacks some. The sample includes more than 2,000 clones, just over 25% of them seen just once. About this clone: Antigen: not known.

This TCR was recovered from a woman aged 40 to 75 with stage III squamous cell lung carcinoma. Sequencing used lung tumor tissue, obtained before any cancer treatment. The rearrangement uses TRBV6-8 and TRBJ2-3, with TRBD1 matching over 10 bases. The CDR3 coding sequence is TGTGCCAGCAGTTACGCGCGACAGGGGGCCGGCACAGATACGCAGTATTTT. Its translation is CASSYARQGAGTDTQYF.